The 26 T cell receptor beta chains listed next were all sequenced from one sample in a study of T-cell reconstitution after alpha-beta-depleted transplantation in children. TCRbeta library construction was performed incorporating unique molecular identifiers. TCRdb analysed the PCR reads with MiXCR anew, one entry per CDR3 protein. Of 200,000 to 250,000 distinct CDR3 sequences listed, approximately 6.9% are singletons. The sequenced sample was PBMCs, obtained before TCRalphabeta/CD19-depleted stem cell transplant. Receptors originate from a boy aged 2 to 9 with acute lymphoblastic leukemia, due to receive a stem cell transplant.

The rearrangement uses TRBV20-1 and TRBJ1-6, with a possible D match to TRBD1 (6 bases). Deletions cut 3 bases from V and 10 bases from J, with 16 bases between. This CDR3 is built from 14 residues. Germline CDR1 is DFQATT and CDR2 is SNEGSKA (reference sequence). CDR3 in amino acids: CSASIAQGGSPLHF. The CDR3 DNA follows: TGCAGTGCTAGCATTGCACAGGGAGGCTCACCCCTCCACTTT.

This clonotype was seen more than once but under ten times. The V call is TRBV20-1, the J call TRBJ2-2; 11 nucleotides match TRBD2. Germline V gene data show CDR1 as DFQATT and CDR2 as SNEGSKA (reference sequence). The junction had 3 bases not matched to a gene; V was cut back by 5 bases and J by 4 bases. The CDR3 extends over 14 amino acids. The CDR3 loop reads CSALAGGGTGELFF. The CDR3 nucleotides read TGCAGTGCTTTAGCGGGGGGGGGCACCGGGGAGCTGTTTTTT.

This clonotype turned up a few times. The rearrangement links TRBV18 to TRBJ2-5, with D maybe TRBD2 (6 bases). The CDR3 is made up of 15 amino acids. Germline V CDR1 and CDR2: KGHSH, LQKENI. Trimming stripped 0 bases from V and 1 base from J, with 9 bases between. CDR3 DNA sequence: TGTGCCAGCTCACCACCTAGCGGTCCCCAAGAGACCCAGTACTTC. As protein: CASSPPSGPQETQYF. Drawing the rest from reference TRBV18 and TRBJ2-5, the complete variable domain is NAGVMQNPRHLVRRRGQEARLRCSPMKGHSHVYWYRQLPEEGLKFMVYLQKENIIDESGMPKERFSAEFPKEGPSILRIQQVVRGDSAAYFCASSPPSGPQETQYFGPGTRLLVL.

This clonotype occurred many times. The V call is TRBV7-2, the J call TRBJ2-7; no definite D call. CDR1 is SGHTA, CDR2 FQGNSA, per germline. The CDR3 covers 16 residues. Trimming left V 4 bases short and J 6 bases short, with 22 bases between. CDR3 protein: CASSWTGQILRTEQYF. CDR3 nucleotide sequence: TGTGCCAGCAGCTGGACCGGGCAGATCTTGAGGACCGAGCAGTACTTC.

This clonotype was seen repeatedly, ten times or more. This chain connects TRBV20-1 to TRBJ2-1; D call uncertain. V gave up 4 bases and J gave up 7 bases, with 11 bases separating them. Germline V gene data show CDR1 as DFQATT and CDR2 as SNEGSKA (reference sequence). The CDR3 consists of 12 residues. The CDR3 DNA follows: TGCAGTGCTAAGTCGGTTGGAAATGAGCAGTTCTTC. Its protein product is CSAKSVGNEQFF.

There are a few counts of this clonotype. The CDR3 reads CASSSGQSSYNEQFF. Written as DNA, the CDR3 is TGTGCCAGCAGTTCCGGGCAAAGCTCCTACAATGAGCAGTTCTTC. The rearrangement uses TRBV28 and TRBJ2-1, with D unresolved. Trimming took off 4 bases at V and 0 bases at J, with 10 bases between the two ends. The CDR3 loop spans 15 amino acids. Germline values: CDR1 MDHEN, CDR2 SYDVKM.

This clonotype was detected many times. The V gene is TRBV28, the J gene TRBJ2-1; 13 bases line up with TRBD2. The CDR3 sequence is 15 residues long. Germline V CDR1 and CDR2: MDHEN, SYDVKM. With 6 bases clipped from V and 4 bases from J, the junction kept 3 bases outside the gene matches. CDR3 bases: TGTGCCAGCAGCGCACTAGCGGGGGGGTACAATGAGCAGTTCTTC. As protein: CASSALAGGYNEQFF.

This clonotype was picked up many times. The chain is built from TRBV29-1 and TRBJ2-5; D perhaps matches TRBD2 (6 bases). V gave up 7 bases and J gave up 1 base, with 10 bases separating them. CDR1 is SQVTM, CDR2 ANQGSEA, per germline. CDR3 size: 12 residues. The CDR3 region is CSGRDFQETQYF. DNA for the CDR3: TGCAGCGGCCGGGACTTCCAAGAGACCCAGTACTTC. Based on the CDR3 plus reference TRBV29-1 and TRBJ2-5, the full variable domain is SAVISQKPSRDICQRGTSLTIQCQVDSQVTMMFWYRQQPGQSLTLIATANQGSEATYESGFVIDKFPISRPNLTFSTLTVSNMSPEDSSIYLCSGRDFQETQYFGPGTRLLVL.

In this sample, this clonotype turned up many times. This chain uses TRBV7-2 with TRBJ1-4; D may be TRBD1 (5 bases). V lost 6 bases and J lost 7, with 12 bases in between. The CDR3 is 13 residues long. Germline V gene lookup returns CDR1 SGHTA and CDR2 FQGNSA. This CDR3 is CASRDGGTEKLFF. Here the CDR3 DNA reads TGTGCCAGCAGGGACGGAGGGACTGAAAAACTGTTTTTT.

This clonotype showed up many times. The chain carries TRBV7-2 and TRBJ2-4; D not certain. V was trimmed by 5 bases and J by 8 bases, leaving 10 bases between them. This CDR3 comprises 12 residues. The germline V gene encodes CDR1 SGHTA and CDR2 FQGNSA. The CDR3 region is CASSPSGDIQYF. In DNA form, the CDR3 reads TGTGCCAGCAGCCCCTCTGGAGACATTCAGTACTTC. Variable domain in full (rest from reference TRBV7-2 and TRBJ2-4): GAGVSQSPSNKVTEKGKDVELRCDPISGHTALYWYRQSLGQGLEFLIYFQGNSAPDKSGLPSDRFSAERTGGSVSTLTIQRTQQEDSAVYLCASSPSGDIQYFGAGTRLSVL.

This clonotype was seen a few times. The DNA of the CDR3 is TGTGCCAGCAGCTCCCCAGCTGGTGGACAGGGTCTAGGTGGCTACACCTTC. This translates into CASSSPAGGQGLGGYTF. V is TRBV13 and J is TRBJ1-2, with TRBD1 matching 8 bases. Germline V gene sequence: CDR1 PRHDT, CDR2 FYEKMQ (reference sequence). With 4 bases clipped from V and 7 bases from J, the junction kept 17 bases outside the gene matches. The CDR3 extends over 17 amino acids.

This clonotype was counted ten times or more. The chain couples TRBV20-1 to TRBJ2-1, with D possibly being TRBD2 (6 bases). V shed 5 bases and J shed 7 bases, with 21 bases lying between them. The length of the CDR3 is 15 residues. The germline V gene has CDR1 DFQATT and CDR2 SNEGSKA (reference sequence). Here the CDR3 reads CSAAKLGRDRNEQFF. DNA of the CDR3: TGCAGTGCTGCTAAACTAGGGCGGGACCGAAATGAGCAGTTCTTC.

This clonotype was observed many times. The chain employs TRBV28 and TRBJ2-7; perhaps TRBD2 as D (5 bases). The CDR3 contains 18 residues. The V and J ends lost 8 bases and 0 bases respectively, with 26 bases between them. In germline, CDR1 is MDHEN, CDR2 SYDVKM. As DNA, the CDR3 is TGTGCCAGCTCGCGACCCATCCTGGCTAGCCCCAGCTCCTACGAGCAGTACTTC. Translated, it gives CASSRPILASPSSYEQYF. The whole variable domain, remainder taken from reference TRBV28 and TRBJ2-7, is DVKVTQSSRYLVKRTGEKVFLECVQDMDHENMFWYRQDPGLGLRLIYFSYDVKMKEKGDIPEGYSVSREKKERFSLILESASTNQTSMYLCASSRPILASPSSYEQYFGPGTRLTVT.

This clonotype came up a few times. The V and J genes are TRBV5-1 and TRBJ2-7; D may correspond to TRBD1 or TRBD2 (5 bases each). The CDR3 runs to 15 residues. The ends were cut back, 0 bases at V and 5 bases at J, with 15 bases in the middle. CDR1 is SGHRS and CDR2 is YFSETQ in the germline V gene. As DNA, the CDR3 is TGCGCCAGCAGCTTGGCTGGGGCAAGCGGCAACGAGCAGTACTTC. This gives the protein CASSLAGASGNEQYF.

At least ten counts were recorded for this clonotype. The chain joins TRBV24-1 to TRBJ2-1, with 9 bases matching TRBD2. After removal of 5 bases from V and 4 bases from J, the junction contained 8 bases not matched to a gene. CDR3 length equals 16 residues. CDR1 KGHDR and CDR2 SFDVKD come from the germline V gene. CDR3 DNA sequence: TGTGCCACCAGTGTTTCGGGCGGGGGGGGGTACAATGAGCAGTTCTTC. Protein product: CATSVSGGGGYNEQFF.

In its sample, this clonotype was seen many times. V gene TRBV5-1 combines with J gene TRBJ2-3; D perhaps matches TRBD2 (6 bases). V lost 4 bases and J lost 2, with 14 bases in between. Germline loops: CDR1 SGHRS, CDR2 YFSETQ. This CDR3 region has 15 residues. The DNA of the CDR3 is TGCGCCAGCAGCCTCCGGGGACTTCCCACAGATACGCAGTATTTT. Residues: CASSLRGLPTDTQYF.

This clonotype appeared a few times. This chain links TRBV11-2 with TRBJ2-5, with 10 bases identical to TRBD2. The CDR3 runs to 18 residues. J gave up 5 bases and V 5 bases, and 17 bases lay outside the gene matches. In germline, CDR1 is SGHAT, CDR2 FQNNGV. The CDR3: CASSLTSGVGKGMETQYF. As DNA, the CDR3 is TGTGCCAGCAGCCTTACTAGCGGGGTGGGTAAAGGAATGGAGACCCAGTACTTC.

This clonotype was picked up many times. The chain uses TRBV5-8 and TRBJ2-7; 11 bases agree with TRBD1. This CDR3 is 16 amino acids long. Per the germline V gene, CDR1 is SGHTS and CDR2 is YDEGEE. J was trimmed by 0 bases and V by 4 bases; bases with no gene match: 6. In nucleotides, the CDR3 is TGTGCCAGCAGCCTAATCGGGACAGGGGGCTCCTACGAGCAGTACTTC. This sequence encodes CASSLIGTGGSYEQYF.

This clonotype occurred many times. The chain combines TRBV7-8 with TRBJ2-1; 8 bases agree with TRBD1. CDR1 and CDR2 (germline): SGHVS, FQNEAQ. Trimming at V came to 2 bases and at J to 8 bases, leaving 5 bases not matched to a gene. The CDR3 is 14 residues long. In DNA, the CDR3 is TGTGCCAGCAGCTTATCTCAGGGGGCGGATGAGCAGTTCTTC. This encodes CASSLSQGADEQFF. The variable domain in full, with the rest retrieved from reference TRBV7-8 and TRBJ2-1, is GAGVSQSPRYKVAKRGQDVALRCDPISGHVSLFWYQQALGQGPEFLTYFQNEAQLDKSGLPSDRFFAERPEGSVSTLKIQRTQQEDSAVYLCASSLSQGADEQFFGPGTRLTVL.

This clonotype was observed many times. The V gene is TRBV7-9, the J gene TRBJ2-5; D is unclear. V lost 6 bases to trimming and J lost 0 bases, with 11 bases between them. Germline CDR1 is SEHNR and CDR2 is FQNEAQ (reference sequence). This CDR3 has 14 residues. This CDR3 reads CASRAGEYQETQYF. The CDR3 DNA is TGTGCCAGCAGGGCAGGCGAGTACCAAGAGACCCAGTACTTC.

This clonotype was detected ten times or more. The chain carries TRBV12-3 or TRBV12-4 and TRBJ2-7; 9 nucleotides match TRBD1. This CDR3 has 14 residues. With V trimmed by 1 base and J by 4 bases, 2 bases remained unmatched. CDR3 sequence reads: CASSLGTGVYEQYF. As DNA, the CDR3 is TGTGCCAGCAGTTTAGGGACAGGGGTGTACGAGCAGTACTTC.

This clonotype was observed many times. This chain uses TRBV29-1 with TRBJ2-7; D might be TRBD2 (6 bases). Trimming cost V 6 bases and J 1 base, with 10 bases left between them. CDR3 length equals 12 residues. Germline V CDR1 and CDR2: SQVTM, ANQGSEA. The CDR3 sequence: CSVKTSSYEQYF. Here the CDR3 DNA reads TGCAGCGTGAAGACTAGTTCCTACGAGCAGTACTTC.

The gene calls are TRBV27 and TRBJ1-2, with D possibly being TRBD1 (5 bases). Germline V gene lookup returns CDR1 MNHEY and CDR2 SMNVEV (reference sequence). V was shortened by 3 bases and J by 2 bases, with 22 bases between the two germline ends. The CDR3 runs to 18 residues. The DNA for the CDR3 is TGTGCCAGCAGTTTGGGCAGGGTGGGCCCGGTCCCAAACTATGGCTACACCTTC. Translation gives CASSLGRVGPVPNYGYTF.

This clonotype showed up many times. This chain links TRBV4-1 with TRBJ2-2; TRBD2 is a possible D gene (5 bases). Between the trimmed V and J ends, which lost 4 bases and 5 bases, there was a span of 23 bases. In germline, CDR1 is MGHRA, CDR2 YSYEKL. This CDR3 has 18 amino acids. CDR3: CASSPSSGVVSRTGELFF. CDR3 coding DNA: TGCGCCAGCAGCCCGAGTTCCGGGGTGGTGTCGCGGACCGGGGAGCTGTTTTTT.

The J gene is TRBJ2-7, the V gene TRBV20-1, with TRBD2 as a possible D gene (5 bases). The V gene's germline CDR1 is DFQATT and CDR2 SNEGSKA (reference sequence). The CDR3 has 11 residues. The CDR3 sequence is CKPGVTYEQYF. The CDR3 DNA sequence: TGCAAGCCCGGGGTTACCTACGAGCAGTACTTC.

This chain links TRBV20-1 with TRBJ2-7; 8 bases are shared with TRBD1. The V gene end was trimmed by 1 base and the J gene end by 3 bases; junction bases not matched to a gene: 8. CDR3 size: 15 residues. CDR1 and CDR2 from the germline V gene are DFQATT and SNEGSKA (reference sequence). This chain's CDR3 is CSARVKGTGLYEQYF. In DNA form, the CDR3 reads TGCAGTGCTAGAGTCAAGGGGACAGGCCTCTACGAGCAGTACTTC.